These 32 T cell receptor beta chains were sequenced from one sample in a study of cytotoxic CD8 clonotypes in ibrutinib-treated CLL. Clones were sequenced by immunoSEQ multiplex PCR, and TCRdb holds only the in-frame ones, with some missing. The sample has just over 200,000 clones; about three quarters are singletons. Sequencing used PBMCs, obtained after 12 months of ibrutinib treatment. The receptors stem from a human donor with chronic lymphocytic leukemia.

This chain links TRBV18 with TRBJ1-1, with no clear D. Trimming shortened V by 3 bases and J by 7 bases, and 12 bases separated the two germline ends. There are 13 residues in the CDR3. Germline V gene sequence: CDR1 KGHSH, CDR2 LQKENI. CDR3 in DNA: TGTGCCAGCTCACCTCCAAGTACTGGTGAAGCTTTCTTT. Its protein product is CASSPPSTGEAFF. Full variable domain (outside the CDR3, taken from reference TRBV18 and TRBJ1-1): NAGVMQNPRHLVRRRGQEARLRCSPMKGHSHVYWYRQLPEEGLKFMVYLQKENIIDESGMPKERFSAEFPKEGPSILRIQQVVRGDSAAYFCASSPPSTGEAFFGQGTRLTVV.

This chain uses TRBV4-1 with TRBJ2-1, with 11 bases lining up with TRBD2. The CDR3 has 16 residues. Germline V CDR1 and CDR2: MGHRA, YSYEKL. Unmatched junction bases numbered 5, after V lost 3 bases and J lost 4 bases. The chain's CDR3 is CASSHQGTSGYNEQFF. In DNA form, the CDR3 reads TGCGCCAGCAGCCATCAAGGGACTAGCGGTTACAATGAGCAGTTCTTC.

This clone has more than one count but fewer than ten. The CDR3, as DNA: TGTGCCAGCACCCCGGGAGGGGTTTGGGCTAACTATGGCTACACCTTC. This encodes CASTPGGVWANYGYTF. The rearrangement links TRBV9 to TRBJ1-2, with D possibly being TRBD1 (5 bases). Trimming took 6 bases from V and 0 from J, leaving 18 bases between them. The CDR3 sequence is 16 residues long. Per the germline V gene, CDR1 is SGDLS and CDR2 is YYNGEE.

This clone was picked up one time. The J gene is TRBJ2-7, the V gene TRBV6-6; the D is unclear. The CDR3 has 14 residues. Between the trimmed V and J ends, which lost 2 bases and 2 bases, there was a span of 10 bases. Germline CDR1 is MNHNY and CDR2 is SVGAGI (reference sequence). The CDR3 DNA reads as TGTGCCAGCAGTTACCCAACTCCAACCTACGAGCAGTACTTC. This gives the protein CASSYPTPTYEQYF.

This clone has a single count. The V gene is TRBV5-6, the J gene TRBJ2-2; 7 positions match TRBD1. This CDR3 spans 16 amino acids. Germline-derived CDR1 and CDR2 are SGHDT and YYEEEE. The trim removed 2 bases at V and 1 base at J, leaving 5 bases unmatched. In DNA, the CDR3 is TGTGCCAGCAGCTTCCGGACAGGCTTGAACACCGGGGAGCTGTTTTTT. Protein: CASSFRTGLNTGELFF.

In this sample, this clone turned up once. This chain uses TRBV25-1 with TRBJ1-2; D possibly corresponds to TRBD1 (5 bases). The germline V gene has CDR1 MGHDK and CDR2 SYGVNS. The V gene lost 1 base and the J gene lost 7 bases, with 10 bases spanning the gap. This CDR3 spans 13 amino acids. The CDR3 DNA reads as TGTGCCAGCAGTGAATTTCAGGGAGGTGGCTACACCTTC. It yields the protein CASSEFQGGGYTF.

This clone was seen once. The rearrangement uses TRBV29-1 and TRBJ1-1, with 7 bases identical to TRBD1. This CDR3 region has 13 residues. The germline V gene encodes CDR1 SQVTM and CDR2 ANQGSEA. The V gene end was trimmed by 8 bases and the J gene end by 4 bases; junction bases not matched to a gene: 10. The CDR3 reads CSTRLRTGTEAFF. The CDR3 bases are TGCAGCACACGATTAAGGACAGGCACTGAAGCTTTCTTT. Combining the CDR3 with reference TRBV29-1 and TRBJ1-1 gives the whole variable domain SAVISQKPSRDICQRGTSLTIQCQVDSQVTMMFWYRQQPGQSLTLIATANQGSEATYESGFVIDKFPISRPNLTFSTLTVSNMSPEDSSIYLCSTRLRTGTEAFFGQGTRLTVV.

V and J are TRBV27 and TRBJ2-1; 8 bases agree with TRBD2. This CDR3 contains 11 residues. The V gene end was trimmed by 5 bases and the J gene end by 10 bases; junction bases not matched to a gene: 1. CDR1 is MNHEY, CDR2 SMNVEV, per germline (reference sequence). The CDR3 here is CASSVAGEQFF. The CDR3 DNA follows: TGTGCCAGCAGTGTAGCGGGGGAGCAGTTCTTC.

J is TRBJ1-2 and V is TRBV5-6; no reliable D call. V gave up 5 bases and J gave up 4 bases, with 9 bases separating them. Germline V lookup: CDR1 SGHDT, CDR2 YYEEEE. The CDR3 extends over 12 amino acids. The CDR3 region has the DNA TGTGCCAGCAGAGGGCTGCGCTATGGCTACACCTTC. Translating it yields CASRGLRYGYTF.

The chain links TRBV7-9 to TRBJ1-1, with TRBD1 matching over 9 bases. The V gene end was trimmed by 5 bases and the J gene end by 1 base; junction bases not matched to a gene: 8. Germline assignment: CDR1 SEHNR and CDR2 FQNEAQ (reference sequence). The CDR3 runs to 16 residues. The CDR3 region has the DNA TGTGCCAGCAGCATGAGAACAGGGGGCGCGAACACTGAAGCTTTCTTT. It codes for CASSMRTGGANTEAFF.

The chain couples TRBV28 to TRBJ2-5; no clear D gene. CDR1 and CDR2 from the germline V gene are MDHEN and SYDVKM. The ends were cut back, 3 bases at V and 0 bases at J, with 11 bases in the middle. The CDR3 has 15 amino acids. CDR3 nucleotide sequence: TGTGCCAGCAGTTTTCTGGAGACAAACCAAGAGACCCAGTACTTC. It is translated as CASSFLETNQETQYF.

This clone was seen only a few times. One junction end disagrees with the germline gene, perhaps due to a read error. The gene calls are TRBV7-3 and TRBJ1-1; no clear D. The CDR3 length is 13 residues. CDR1 SGHTA and CDR2 FQGTGA come from the germline V gene. Here the CDR3 DNA reads TGTGCCAGCAGCGCCGGGCCGAACGCTGAAGCTTTCTTT. Protein product: CASSAGPNAEAFF.

CDR3: CASSRTTSGTSYEQYF. CDR3 coding DNA: TGTGCCAGCAGCCGTACGACTAGCGGGACGTCCTACGAGCAGTACTTC. The chain joins TRBV7-8 to TRBJ2-7; 11 bases agree with TRBD2. Germline values: CDR1 SGHVS, CDR2 FQNEAQ. This CDR3 has 16 residues. J was trimmed by 1 base and V by 5 bases; bases with no gene match: 7. The variable domain in full, with the rest retrieved from reference TRBV7-8 and TRBJ2-7, is GAGVSQSPRYKVAKRGQDVALRCDPISGHVSLFWYQQALGQGPEFLTYFQNEAQLDKSGLPSDRFFAERPEGSVSTLKIQRTQQEDSAVYLCASSRTTSGTSYEQYFGPGTRLTVT.

In its sample, this clone was seen once. The chain couples TRBV29-1 to TRBJ2-3; a possible D gene is TRBD2 (7 bases). CDR1 and CDR2 (germline): SQVTM, ANQGSEA. The CDR3 is 15 residues long. Trimming left V 6 bases short and J 0 bases short, with 16 bases between. The CDR3 loop reads CSVYRGAASTDTQYF. The DNA for the CDR3 is TGCAGCGTGTACCGGGGGGCAGCAAGCACAGATACGCAGTATTTT.

The V call is TRBV6-5, the J call TRBJ2-3; the D is unclear. The V end was cut by 6 bases, the J end by 4 bases, with 8 bases between. This CDR3 spans 12 amino acids. From germline, CDR1 is MNHEY and CDR2 SVGAGI. CDR3 protein: CASSLFSDTQYF. For the CDR3, the DNA is TGTGCCAGCAGCCTCTTTTCAGATACGCAGTATTTT.

The V call is TRBV27, the J call TRBJ2-1; D may be TRBD1 (6 bases). V gave up 6 bases and J gave up 5 bases, with 17 bases separating them. The CDR3 spans 15 residues. The germline V gene has CDR1 MNHEY and CDR2 SMNVEV (reference sequence). DNA of the CDR3: TGTGCCAGCAGGGACAAATCACGGACAGACAATGAGCAGTTCTTC. Its protein product is CASRDKSRTDNEQFF.

The genes are TRBV18 and TRBJ2-5; D is uncertain. Trimming stripped 0 bases from V and 5 bases from J, with 13 bases between. This CDR3 comprises 15 residues. The germline gives CDR1 KGHSH, CDR2 LQKENI. The CDR3 region is CASSPPQPLGETQYF. DNA of the CDR3: TGTGCCAGCTCACCACCTCAACCTCTTGGCGAGACCCAGTACTTC.

The rearrangement links TRBV7-2 to TRBJ2-7, with 8 bases fitting TRBD1. The CDR3 sequence is 13 residues long. After removal of 6 bases from V and 6 bases from J, the junction contained 7 bases not matched to a gene. Germline CDR1 reads SGHTA; CDR2 reads FQGNSA. The DNA of the CDR3 is TGTGCCAGCAGTTGGGACAGGCGACGCGAGCAGTACTTC. Its protein product is CASSWDRRREQYF.

The gene calls are TRBV5-8 and TRBJ1-1, with TRBD1 matching over 10 bases. The CDR3 is 18 residues long. After removal of 1 base from V and 3 bases from J, the junction contained 12 bases not matched to a gene. The germline V gene has CDR1 SGHTS and CDR2 YDEGEE. CDR3 in DNA: TGTGCCAGCAGCTTGCCATTCGGACAGGGGGACTTTCACACTGAAGCTTTCTTT. This encodes CASSLPFGQGDFHTEAFF.

This sequence joins TRBV19 and TRBJ2-1; no clear D gene. Germline lookup yields CDR1 LNHDA and CDR2 SQIVND (reference sequence). The CDR3 has 15 amino acids. Trimming took 4 bases from V and 2 from J, leaving 12 bases between them. In nucleotides, the CDR3 is TGTGCCAGTAGTAACCCCGGTGTCCCCTACAATGAGCAGTTCTTC. It is translated as CASSNPGVPYNEQFF.

V gene TRBV29-1 combines with J gene TRBJ2-5; 8 bases align to TRBD2. The CDR3 length is 15 residues. V gave up 6 bases and J gave up 4 bases; unmatched junction bases: 13. Germline CDR1 reads SQVTM; CDR2 reads ANQGSEA. CDR3 region: CSVTFRWLAGETQYF. In nucleotides, the CDR3 is TGCAGCGTCACATTCCGGTGGCTAGCGGGAGAGACCCAGTACTTC.

V is TRBV2 and J is TRBJ1-1; D is perhaps TRBD1 (5 bases). Between the trimmed V and J ends, which lost 7 bases and 0 bases, there was a span of 12 bases. Germline-derived CDR1 and CDR2 are SNHLY and FYNNEI. This CDR3 has 14 amino acids. The CDR3 protein is CASTTPTVNTEAFF. The CDR3 coding sequence is TGTGCCAGCACCACCCCGACAGTGAACACTGAAGCTTTCTTT.

This clone was counted once. The V call is TRBV7-8, the J call TRBJ1-4, with TRBD1 matching 9 bases. The CDR3 runs 14 residues. The trim removed 5 bases at V and 7 bases at J, leaving 5 bases unmatched. Germline V lookup: CDR1 SGHVS, CDR2 FQNEAQ. This CDR3 reads CASSVQGASEKLFF. The CDR3 nucleotides read TGTGCCAGCAGCGTACAGGGGGCGAGTGAAAAACTGTTTTTT.

The genes are TRBV5-6 and TRBJ2-7; a possible D gene is TRBD1 (6 bases). Germline V gives CDR1 SGHDT, CDR2 YYEEEE. V lost 1 base and J 7 bases, leaving 12 bases between the germline ends. The CDR3 is made up of 13 amino acids. Here the CDR3 reads CASSLSSGEEQYF. In DNA, the CDR3 is TGTGCCAGCAGCTTGTCATCAGGGGAGGAGCAGTACTTC.

The V gene is TRBV6-6, the J gene TRBJ2-7, with D unclear. The CDR3 contains 13 residues. V lost 10 bases and J lost 6, with 19 bases in between. CDR1 and CDR2 from the germline V gene are MNHNY and SVGAGI (reference sequence). The chain's CDR3 is CATTAFVPGEQYF. The CDR3 coding sequence is TGTGCCACCACTGCCTTCGTTCCGGGCGAGCAGTACTTC.

J is TRBJ1-5 and V is TRBV1. TRBV1 is deemed a pseudogene. The CDR3 spans 14 residues. The CDR3 reads CTSSQPGGNQPQHF. DNA for the CDR3: TGCACCAGCAGCCAACCTGGAGGGAATCAGCCCCAGCATTTT.

CDR3 sequence (DNA): TGTGCCTGGAGTGGCCTCCAGCGGTTGGCGGGAGATACGCAGTATTTT. Translation gives CAWSGLQRLAGDTQYF. The rearrangement links TRBV30 to TRBJ2-3; weak D call: TRBD2 (5 bases). CDR3 size: 16 residues. Trimming removed 1 base from V and 5 bases from J, with 19 bases in between. Germline CDR1 GTSNPN, CDR2 SVGIG (reference sequence).

The CDR3 DNA reads as TGTGCCTGGAAAGCGGACAGGGGAAACTACGAGCAGTACTTC. Protein: CAWKADRGNYEQYF. This chain joins TRBV30 and TRBJ2-7; 9 positions agree with TRBD1. Germline values: CDR1 GTSNPN, CDR2 SVGIG (reference sequence). The CDR3 sequence is 14 residues long. V was pared by 4 bases and J by 3 bases, with 7 bases of the junction left unmatched.

This chain connects TRBV28 to TRBJ2-7; D is unclear. CDR1 and CDR2 from the germline V gene are MDHEN and SYDVKM. CDR3 size: 15 residues. Deletions cut 2 bases from V and 0 bases from J, with 11 bases between. The CDR3 nucleotides are TGTGCCAGCAGTTTAGAAGACAACCTCTCCTACGAGCAGTACTTC. It specifies CASSLEDNLSYEQYF.

The genes are TRBV18 and TRBJ2-5; D gene unclear. This CDR3 comprises 13 residues. Germline V gene sequence: CDR1 KGHSH, CDR2 LQKENI. V was trimmed by 3 bases and J by 1 base, leaving 6 bases between them. The CDR3 reads CASSPQVQETQYF. Here the CDR3 DNA reads TGTGCCAGCTCACCTCAGGTCCAAGAGACCCAGTACTTC.

The chain couples TRBV6-1 to TRBJ2-7; no definite D call. Trimming left V 3 bases short and J 3 bases short, with 9 bases between. Germline-derived CDR1 and CDR2 are MNHNS and SASEGT. CDR3 size: 13 residues. The CDR3 DNA follows: TGTGCCAGCAGTGAGTCCCTCCACTACGAGCAGTACTTC. Amino acids: CASSESLHYEQYF.

The chain links TRBV19 to TRBJ1-1; D is ambiguous. This CDR3 is built from 13 residues. Trimming shortened V by 3 bases and J by 3 bases, and 8 bases separated the two germline ends. Germline values: CDR1 LNHDA, CDR2 SQIVND (reference sequence). CDR3 DNA sequence: TGTGCCAGTAGTATGCAGAGGGACACTGAAGCTTTCTTT. It is translated as CASSMQRDTEAFF.